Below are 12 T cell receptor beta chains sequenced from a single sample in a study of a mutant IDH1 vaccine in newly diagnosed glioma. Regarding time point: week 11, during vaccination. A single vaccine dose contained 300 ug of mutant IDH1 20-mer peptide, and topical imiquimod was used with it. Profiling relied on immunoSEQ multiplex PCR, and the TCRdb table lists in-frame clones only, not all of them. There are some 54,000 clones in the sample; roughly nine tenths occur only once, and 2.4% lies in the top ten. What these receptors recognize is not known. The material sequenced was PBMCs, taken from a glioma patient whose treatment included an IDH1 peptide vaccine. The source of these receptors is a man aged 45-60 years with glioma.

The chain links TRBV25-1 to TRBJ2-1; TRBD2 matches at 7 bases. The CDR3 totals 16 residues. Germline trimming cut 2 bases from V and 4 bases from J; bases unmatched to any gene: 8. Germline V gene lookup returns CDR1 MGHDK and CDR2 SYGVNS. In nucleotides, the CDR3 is TGTGCCAGCAGTGAACGCGGCGGGAGTGGGTACAATGAGCAGTTCTTC. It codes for CASSERGGSGYNEQFF.

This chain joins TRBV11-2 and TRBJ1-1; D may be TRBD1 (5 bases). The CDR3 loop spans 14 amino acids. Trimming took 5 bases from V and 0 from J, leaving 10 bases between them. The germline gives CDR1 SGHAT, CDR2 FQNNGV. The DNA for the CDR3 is TGTGCCAGCAGCGATCGAGGGGTGAACACTGAAGCTTTCTTT. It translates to CASSDRGVNTEAFF. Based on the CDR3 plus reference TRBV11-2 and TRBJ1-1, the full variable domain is EAGVAQSPRYKIIEKRQSVAFWCNPISGHATLYWYQQILGQGPKLLIQFQNNGVVDDSQLPKDRFSAERLKGVDSTLKIQPAKLEDSAVYLCASSDRGVNTEAFFGQGTRLTVV.

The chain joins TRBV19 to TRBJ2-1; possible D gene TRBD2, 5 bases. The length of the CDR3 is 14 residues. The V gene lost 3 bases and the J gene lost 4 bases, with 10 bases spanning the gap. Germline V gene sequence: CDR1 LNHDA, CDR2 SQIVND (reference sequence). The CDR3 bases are TGTGCCAGTAGTATTTCCGGGAAATACAATGAGCAGTTCTTC. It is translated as CASSISGKYNEQFF.

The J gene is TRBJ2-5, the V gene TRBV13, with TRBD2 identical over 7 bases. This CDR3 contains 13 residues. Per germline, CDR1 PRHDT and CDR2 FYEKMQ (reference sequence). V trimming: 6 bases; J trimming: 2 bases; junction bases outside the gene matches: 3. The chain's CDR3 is CASSRSGQETQYF. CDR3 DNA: TGTGCCAGCAGTCGTAGCGGGCAAGAGACCCAGTACTTC.

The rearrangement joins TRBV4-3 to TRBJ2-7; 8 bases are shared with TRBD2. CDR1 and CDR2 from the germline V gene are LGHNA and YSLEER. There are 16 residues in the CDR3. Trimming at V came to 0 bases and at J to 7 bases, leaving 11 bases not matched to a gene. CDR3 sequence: CASSQDSPTSGEEQYF. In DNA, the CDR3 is TGCGCCAGCAGCCAAGATAGCCCCACTAGCGGTGAAGAGCAGTACTTC.

The CDR3 sequence: CSFRLRRSTDTQYF. CDR3 DNA sequence: TGCAGCTTTCGGCTACGGAGGAGCACAGATACGCAGTATTTT. The chain is built from TRBV29-1 and TRBJ2-3; TRBD2 is a possible D gene (5 bases). This CDR3 spans 14 amino acids. CDR1 and CDR2 (germline): SQVTM, ANQGSEA. V dropped 8 bases and J dropped 0 bases, with 15 bases sitting between them.

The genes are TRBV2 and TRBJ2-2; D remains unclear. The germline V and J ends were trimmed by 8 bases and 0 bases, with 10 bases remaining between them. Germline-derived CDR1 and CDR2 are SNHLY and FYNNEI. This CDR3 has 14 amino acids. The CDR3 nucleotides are TGTGCCAGCGGTCTATCTGCGAACACCGGGGAGCTGTTTTTT. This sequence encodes CASGLSANTGELFF.

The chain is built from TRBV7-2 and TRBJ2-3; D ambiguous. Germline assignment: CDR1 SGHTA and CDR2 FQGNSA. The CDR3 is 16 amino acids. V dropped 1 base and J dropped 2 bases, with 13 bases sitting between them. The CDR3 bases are TGTGCCAGCAGCTTAGAGGGTTGGGGAAACACAGATACGCAGTATTTT. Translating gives CASSLEGWGNTDTQYF.

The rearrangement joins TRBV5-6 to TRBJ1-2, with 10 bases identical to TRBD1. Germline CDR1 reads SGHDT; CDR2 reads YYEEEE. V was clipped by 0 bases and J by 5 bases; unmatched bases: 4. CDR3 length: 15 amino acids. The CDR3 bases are TGTGCCAGCAGCTTGGCCCCGGACAGGGGGTATGGCTACACCTTC. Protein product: CASSLAPDRGYGYTF.

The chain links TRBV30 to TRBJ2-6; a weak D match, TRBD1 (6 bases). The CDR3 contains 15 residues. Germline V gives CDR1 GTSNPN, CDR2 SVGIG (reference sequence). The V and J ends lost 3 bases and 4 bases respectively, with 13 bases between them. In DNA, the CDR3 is TGTGCCTGGAGGGCTCACGGGACAGGGGCCAACGTCCTGACTTTC. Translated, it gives CAWRAHGTGANVLTF.

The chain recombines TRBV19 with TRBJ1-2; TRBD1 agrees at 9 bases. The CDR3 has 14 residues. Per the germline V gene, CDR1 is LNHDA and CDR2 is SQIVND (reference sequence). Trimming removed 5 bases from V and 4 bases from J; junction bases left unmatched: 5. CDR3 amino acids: CASSSTTGGYGYTF. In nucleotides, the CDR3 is TGTGCCAGTAGTTCAACGACAGGGGGCTATGGCTACACCTTC.

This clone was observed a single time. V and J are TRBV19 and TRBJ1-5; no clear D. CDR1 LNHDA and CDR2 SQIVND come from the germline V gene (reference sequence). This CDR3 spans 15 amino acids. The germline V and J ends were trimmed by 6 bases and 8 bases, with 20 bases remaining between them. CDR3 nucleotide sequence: TGTGCCAGTAGAGGGTCAGGTGGGAGGTTGGAGCCCCAGCATTTT. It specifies CASRGSGGRLEPQHF.